The TCR beta chain under discussion was sequenced for a study of cytomegalovirus exposure and HLA in healthy donors. Study overall: Early on, a data release was issued that held some 91 million unique TCRs from HLA-typed donors.

V lost 6 bases and J lost 4, with 12 bases in between. This CDR3 has 13 residues. CDR1 and CDR2 (germline): MNHEY, SVGAGI. Notes on the study in general: Association with HLA alleles at 0.05 false discovery rate was found for 16,951 TCR beta sequences in a later analysis.

13 Jbeta primers and 60 Vbeta primers were used for the PCR. The table came from immunoSEQ multiplex PCR; TCRdb's copy has only in-frame clones and leaves some out. The table has approximately 160,000 clones, 75% to 90% seen once. This clone turned up a few times. Its antigen is still unknown. The chain combines TRBV6-5 with TRBJ1-2, with a weak D call TRBD1 (6 bases). The specimen sequenced was PBMCs. The TCR comes from a woman aged 50 to 60 in good health and CMV-seropositive. The CDR3 loop is CASRLGQTYGYTF. The CDR3 bases are TGTGCCAGCAGGCTAGGACAGACCTATGGCTACACCTTC.